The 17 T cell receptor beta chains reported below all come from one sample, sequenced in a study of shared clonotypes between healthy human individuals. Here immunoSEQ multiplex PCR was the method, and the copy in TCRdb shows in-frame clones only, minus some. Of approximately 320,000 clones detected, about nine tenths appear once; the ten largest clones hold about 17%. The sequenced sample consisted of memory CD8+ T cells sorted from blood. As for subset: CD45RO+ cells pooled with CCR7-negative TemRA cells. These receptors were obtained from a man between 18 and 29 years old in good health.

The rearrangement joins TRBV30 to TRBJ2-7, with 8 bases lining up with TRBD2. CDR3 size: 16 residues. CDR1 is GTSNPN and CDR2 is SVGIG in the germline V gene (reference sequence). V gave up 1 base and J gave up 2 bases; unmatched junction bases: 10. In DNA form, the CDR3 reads TGTGCCTGGAGTGGGTCCGGGACTAGTTCCCCCTACGAGCAGTACTTC. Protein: CAWSGSGTSSPYEQYF.

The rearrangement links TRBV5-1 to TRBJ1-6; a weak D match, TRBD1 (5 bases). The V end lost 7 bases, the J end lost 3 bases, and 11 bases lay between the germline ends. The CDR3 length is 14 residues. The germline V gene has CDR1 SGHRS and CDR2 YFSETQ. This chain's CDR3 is CASALGDYNSPLHF. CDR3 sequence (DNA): TGCGCCAGCGCTTTGGGGGACTATAATTCACCCCTCCACTTT.

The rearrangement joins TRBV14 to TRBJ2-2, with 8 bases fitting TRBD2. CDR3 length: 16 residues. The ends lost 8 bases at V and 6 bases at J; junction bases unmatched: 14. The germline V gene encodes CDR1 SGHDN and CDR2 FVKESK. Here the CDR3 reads CASRQTASGYPGELFF. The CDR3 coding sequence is TGTGCCAGCCGACAAACGGCTAGCGGGTACCCCGGGGAGCTGTTTTTT.

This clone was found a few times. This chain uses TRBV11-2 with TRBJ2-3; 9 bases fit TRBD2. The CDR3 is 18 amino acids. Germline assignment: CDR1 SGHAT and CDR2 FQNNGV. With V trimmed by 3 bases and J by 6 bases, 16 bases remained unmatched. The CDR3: CASSFDDFSGGPGDTQYF. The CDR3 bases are TGTGCCAGCAGCTTTGATGATTTTAGCGGGGGCCCAGGGGATACGCAGTATTTT.

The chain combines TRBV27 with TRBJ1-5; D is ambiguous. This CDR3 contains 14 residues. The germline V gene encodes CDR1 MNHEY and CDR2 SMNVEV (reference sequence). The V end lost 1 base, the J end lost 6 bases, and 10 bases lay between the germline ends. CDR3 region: CASSLLGERQPQHF. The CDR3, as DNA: TGTGCCAGCAGTTTATTGGGCGAACGTCAGCCCCAGCATTTT.

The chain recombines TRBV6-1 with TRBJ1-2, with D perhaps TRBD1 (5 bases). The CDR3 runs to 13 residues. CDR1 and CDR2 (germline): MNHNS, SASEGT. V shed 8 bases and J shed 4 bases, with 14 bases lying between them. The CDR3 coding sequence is TGTGCCAGCGAGCAGGGAAGAGGCTATGGCTACACCTTC. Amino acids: CASEQGRGYGYTF.

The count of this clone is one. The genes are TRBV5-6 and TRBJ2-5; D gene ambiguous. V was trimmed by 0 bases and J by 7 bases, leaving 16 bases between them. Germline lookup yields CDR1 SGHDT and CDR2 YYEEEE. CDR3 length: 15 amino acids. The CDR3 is CASSLASTEEGTQYF. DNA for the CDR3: TGTGCCAGCAGCTTGGCCTCAACAGAAGAAGGGACCCAGTACTTC.

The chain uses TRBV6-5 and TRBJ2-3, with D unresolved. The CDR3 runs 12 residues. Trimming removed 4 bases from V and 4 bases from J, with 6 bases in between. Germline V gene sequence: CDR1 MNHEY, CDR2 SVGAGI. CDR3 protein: CASSSDADTQYF. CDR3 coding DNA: TGTGCCAGCAGTTCGGATGCAGATACGCAGTATTTT.

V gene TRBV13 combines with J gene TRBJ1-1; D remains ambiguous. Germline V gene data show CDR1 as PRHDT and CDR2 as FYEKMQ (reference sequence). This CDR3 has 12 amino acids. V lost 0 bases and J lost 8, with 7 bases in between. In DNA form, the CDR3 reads TGTGCCAGCAGCTTAGGCGCGGCGGAAGCTTTCTTT. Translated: CASSLGAAEAFF. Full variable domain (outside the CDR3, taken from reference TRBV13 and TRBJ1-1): AAGVIQSPRHLIKEKRETATLKCYPIPRHDTVYWYQQGPGQDPQFLISFYEKMQSDKGSIPDRFSAQQFSDYHSELNMSSLELGDSALYFCASSLGAAEAFFGQGTRLTVV.

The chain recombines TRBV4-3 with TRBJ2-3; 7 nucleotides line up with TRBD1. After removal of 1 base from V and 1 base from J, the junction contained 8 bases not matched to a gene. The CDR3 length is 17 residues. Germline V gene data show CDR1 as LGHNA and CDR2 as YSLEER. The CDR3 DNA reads TGCGCCAGCAGCCAAGGGTCGCCTGACAGGGGCACAGATACGCAGTATTTT. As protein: CASSQGSPDRGTDTQYF.

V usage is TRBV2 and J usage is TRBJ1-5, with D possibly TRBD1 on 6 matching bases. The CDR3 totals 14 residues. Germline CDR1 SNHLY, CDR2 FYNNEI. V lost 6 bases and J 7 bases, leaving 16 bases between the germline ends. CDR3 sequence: CASRDPGHQQPQHF. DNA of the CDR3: TGTGCCAGCAGAGACCCGGGACACCAACAGCCCCAGCATTTT.

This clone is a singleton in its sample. CDR3 DNA sequence: TGTGCCAGCAGCTGGACAGCCTCCTACGAGCAGTACTTC. Amino acids: CASSWTASYEQYF. The chain links TRBV5-6 to TRBJ2-7, with TRBD1 as a possible D gene (6 bases). The CDR3 has 13 amino acids. The V end was cut by 3 bases, the J end by 0 bases, with 7 bases between. Germline-derived CDR1 and CDR2 are SGHDT and YYEEEE.

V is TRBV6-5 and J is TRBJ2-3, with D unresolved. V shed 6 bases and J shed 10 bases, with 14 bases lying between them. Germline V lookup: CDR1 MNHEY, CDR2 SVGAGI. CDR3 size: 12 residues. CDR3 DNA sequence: TGTGCCAGCAGCCCGAACTGGGCTGCGCAGTATTTT. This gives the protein CASSPNWAAQYF.

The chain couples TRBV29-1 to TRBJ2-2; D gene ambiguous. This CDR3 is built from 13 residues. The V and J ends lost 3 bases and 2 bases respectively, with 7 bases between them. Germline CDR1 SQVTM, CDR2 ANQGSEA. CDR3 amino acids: CSVEAENTGELFF. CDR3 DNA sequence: TGCAGCGTTGAGGCGGAAAACACCGGGGAGCTGTTTTTT.

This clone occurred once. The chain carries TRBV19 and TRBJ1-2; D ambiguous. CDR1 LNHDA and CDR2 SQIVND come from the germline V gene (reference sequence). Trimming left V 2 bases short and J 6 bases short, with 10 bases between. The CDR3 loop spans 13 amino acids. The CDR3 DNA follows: TGTGCCAGTAGTATAACACAGTCGGATGGCTACACCTTC. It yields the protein CASSITQSDGYTF.

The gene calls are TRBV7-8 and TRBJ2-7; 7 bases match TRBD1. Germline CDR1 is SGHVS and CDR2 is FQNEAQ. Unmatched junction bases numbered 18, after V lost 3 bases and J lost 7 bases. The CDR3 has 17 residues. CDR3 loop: CASSFNRQGPPREEQYF. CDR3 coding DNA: TGTGCCAGCAGCTTTAACAGACAGGGCCCCCCTCGAGAAGAGCAGTACTTC.

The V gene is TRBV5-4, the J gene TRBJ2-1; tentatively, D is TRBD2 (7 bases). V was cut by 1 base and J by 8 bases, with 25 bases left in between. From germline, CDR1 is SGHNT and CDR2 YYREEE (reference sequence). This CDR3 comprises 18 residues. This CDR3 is CASSLYPAGAYEDDEQFF. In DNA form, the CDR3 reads TGTGCCAGCAGCTTGTATCCGGCGGGGGCCTATGAGGATGATGAGCAGTTCTTC.